These T cell receptor beta chains were read from a single sample in a study of blood T cell repertoires in COVID-19. Profiling relied on immunoSEQ multiplex PCR, and the TCRdb table lists in-frame clones only, not all of them. The repertoire holds roughly 7,400 clones, with 89% as singletons. Material for sequencing was peripheral blood. These receptors were collected from a man between 65 and 85 years old with active COVID-19. The CDR3 runs from the conserved cysteine through the conserved F or W. D genes are given only for firm matches. The size entry is marked missing in some rows and otherwise reads once, few, many or a size class.

D | J | size | V | DNA | CDR3
TRBD2 | TRBJ2-1 | - | TRBV12-5 | TGTGCTAGTGCACGGGGGGACTACAATGAGCAGTTCTTC | CASARGDYNEQFF
- | TRBJ2-7 | - | TRBV6-5 | TGTGCCAGCAGTTACGAGGGGGCGGGACTCCCCTACGAGCAGTACTTC | CASSYEGAGLPYEQYF
TRBD1 | TRBJ2-7 | - | TRBV27 | TGTGCCAGCAGCATTACAGGGGCCCACGAGCAGTACTTC | CASSITGAHEQYF
TRBD1 | TRBJ2-3 | - | TRBV6-5 | TGTGCCAGCAGCAACAGGGGCCCCAGCACAGATACGCAGTATTTT | CASSNRGPSTDTQYF
TRBD2 | TRBJ2-5 | - | TRBV11-2 | TGTGCCAGCAGCTTAGGGACTAGCGGGGTCCAAGAGACCCAGTACTTC | CASSLGTSGVQETQYF
TRBD1 | TRBJ1-1 | - | TRBV7-6 | TGTGCCAGCAGCTTACTGGGACAGGGTCCTATGAACACTGAAGCTTTCTTT | CASSLLGQGPMNTEAFF
TRBD1 | TRBJ2-2 | - | TRBV6-2/TRBV6-3 | TGTGCCAGCAGTTCCCTAGGACAGGGGGCGTGGGAGCTGTTTTTT | CASSSLGQGAWELFF
- | TRBJ1-2 | - | TRBV27 | TGTGCCAGCCATCAGGGTGGGTCTTGGGGCTACACCTTC | CASHQGGSWGYTF
- | TRBJ1-1 | - | TRBV2 | TGTGCCAGCGGGGCGCTACCGAACACTGAAGCTTTCTTT | CASGALPNTEAFF
TRBD1 | TRBJ1-2 | - | TRBV15 | TGTGCCACCAGCTCACACGGGACAGGGGACTATGGCTACACCTTC | CATSSHGTGDYGYTF
- | TRBJ1-1 | - | TRBV19 | TGTGCCAGTAGTACCCCCGGGGGGTACACTGAAGCTTTCTTT | CASSTPGGYTEAFF
TRBD1 | TRBJ1-2 | - | TRBV5-1 | TGCGCCAGCAGCCGTGGGACAGTCCAACTAAATAACTATGGCTACACCTTC | CASSRGTVQLNNYGYTF
- | TRBJ2-7 | - | TRBV6-2/TRBV6-3 | TGTGCCAGCAGTTCCTCCGGGGACGAGCAGTACTTC | CASSSSGDEQYF
- | TRBJ2-2 | - | TRBV20-1 | TGCAGTGCTAGTGAGGGGGGTGAGACCGGGGAGCTGTTTTTT | CSASEGGETGELFF
- | TRBJ2-7 | few | TRBV25-1 | TGTGCCAGCAGTGAATTTGGGAGTGGTCGGGTCGACTTC | CASSEFGSGRVDF
- | TRBJ1-1 | - | TRBV6-5 | TGTGCCAGCAGTTACGTGGGGTCCGGGGACACTGAAGCTTTCTTT | CASSYVGSGDTEAFF
- | TRBJ1-2 | - | TRBV5-8 | TGTGCCACCCCCAAAATTGATAGAGGCTACACCTTC | CATPKIDRGYTF
TRBD1 | TRBJ1-1 | - | TRBV29-1 | TGCAGCGTTGAAACAGGGGCGGTTGCTTTCTTT | CSVETGAVAFF
- | TRBJ2-3 | - | TRBV10-3 | TGTGCCATCAGTGGGGCAGGGGTTAAGACAGATACGCAGTATTTT | CAISGAGVKTDTQYF
- | TRBJ1-2 | - | TRBV7-9 | TGTGCCAGCAGCTCGGGGCCTGGGACTCCTAACTATGGCTACACCTTC | CASSSGPGTPNYGYTF
TRBD1 | TRBJ1-5 | - | TRBV6-2/TRBV6-3 | TGTGCCAGCAGCACGACAGGGTTGGGTGGCCAGCCCCAGCATTTT | CASSTTGLGGQPQHF
- | TRBJ1-6 | - | TRBV14 | TGTGCCAGCAAACTCAGGGATATCTCCCTCCACTTT | CASKLRDISLHF
TRBD1 | TRBJ2-7 | - | TRBV27 | TGTGCCAGCAGTCAACGGGACAGGGCCTACGAGCAGTACTTC | CASSQRDRAYEQYF
TRBD1 | TRBJ1-2 | - | TRBV19 | TGTGCCAGTAGTATAGGGACAGGGGATCGTGGGGGCTACACCTTC | CASSIGTGDRGGYTF
- | TRBJ2-7 | - | TRBV2 | TGTGCCAGCACAGGGATTGTCTACGAGCAGTACTTC | CASTGIVYEQYF
- | TRBJ1-6 | - | TRBV25-1 | TGTGCCAGCAGTGTTTCGGGATGGGATTCACCCCTCCACTTT | CASSVSGWDSPLHF
- | TRBJ1-4 | - | TRBV4-2 | TGTGCCAGCAGCCAAGATCCCAGGGGCCCCCTCCAGGGACTGTTTTTT | CASSQDPRGPLQGLFF
TRBD1 | TRBJ2-3 | - | TRBV3-1/TRBV3-2 | TGTGCCAGCAGCCCCCTGGGGACAGGGCAAAGCACAGATACGCAGTATTTT | CASSPLGTGQSTDTQYF
- | TRBJ1-1 | - | TRBV2 | TGTGCCAGCAGCGGGACCGGGACACCAGAAACGAACACTGAAGCTTTCTTT | CASSGTGTPETNTEAFF
- | TRBJ1-1 | - | TRBV19 | TGTGCCACCCTACCGTTGAGCGGGGGGGACACTGAAGCTTTCTTT | CATLPLSGGDTEAFF
- | TRBJ1-2 | - | TRBV7-2 | TGTGCCAGCAGCCCAACCCCCGGTACTAACTATGGCTACACCTTC | CASSPTPGTNYGYTF
- | TRBJ1-5 | - | TRBV20-1 | TGCAGTGCTAGTATCGCGGGGGCGGTCGGTCAGCCCCAGCATTTT | CSASIAGAVGQPQHF
- | TRBJ1-4 | - | TRBV7-9 | TGTGCCAGCAGCTCCACAGGAGTAACTAATGAAAAACTGTTTTTT | CASSSTGVTNEKLFF
TRBD1 | TRBJ1-3 | - | TRBV4-1 | TGCGCCAGCAGCCCCGGACAGGGCCGATCAGGAAACACCATATATTTT | CASSPGQGRSGNTIYF
- | TRBJ1-4 | - | TRBV25-1 | TGTGCCAGCAGTGAATATATGGTGGGTGGCCAGGGGGAAAAACTGTTTTTT | CASSEYMVGGQGEKLFF
TRBD2 | TRBJ2-1 | - | TRBV4-2 | TGTGCCAGCAGCCAGCTAGCGGGGGGGAATGAGCAGTTCTTC | CASSQLAGGNEQFF
- | TRBJ2-5 | - | TRBV6-5 | TGTGCCAGCAGTTATGGGACTGGCAGAGAGACCCAGTACTTC | CASSYGTGRETQYF
- | TRBJ2-5 | - | TRBV9 | TGTGCCAGCAGTCATGAAGAGACCCAGTACTTC | CASSHEETQYF
TRBD1 | TRBJ2-5 | - | TRBV7-9 | TGTGCCAGCAGCCCCCAAGATTCAGGGGGCCGAGAGACCCAGTACTTC | CASSPQDSGGRETQYF
- | TRBJ2-7 | - | TRBV29-1 | TGCAGCGTTGAAGGGGGGGACGGCTTCTCCTACGAGCAGTACTTC | CSVEGGDGFSYEQYF
- | TRBJ2-1 | - | TRBV11-1 | TGTGCCAGCAGCCAACTAGAGGGCTCCTACAATGAGCAGTTCTTC | CASSQLEGSYNEQFF
- | TRBJ1-2 | - | TRBV4-1 | TGCGCCAGCAGCCAAGTCGTATGGCTGGGCGAGCGGCTTCTTCACTCCTACACCTTC | CASSQVVWLGERLLHSYTF
TRBD1 | TRBJ1-1 | few | TRBV11-2 | TGTGCCAGCAGCACCACCACAGGGGGCAGGTGGTTCTTT | CASSTTTGGRWFF
- | TRBJ2-4 | - | TRBV18 | TGTGCCAGCTCACCTGACAGATCCAAAAACATTCAGTACTTC | CASSPDRSKNIQYF
TRBD1 | TRBJ2-5 | - | TRBV5-1 | TGCGCCAGCAGCTTGGAGGACAGGGGCTTTGAGACCCAGTACTTC | CASSLEDRGFETQYF
TRBD1 | TRBJ1-6 | once | TRBV6-1 | TGTGCCAGCAGTGCCATCGGACAGGGAGTAGGTTCACCCCTCCACTTT | CASSAIGQGVGSPLHF
- | TRBJ1-3 | - | TRBV24-1 | TGTGCCACCCCCCCCCAACAGGATCTCGGTGGAAACACCATATATTTT | CATPPQQDLGGNTIYF
TRBD1 | TRBJ2-7 | - | TRBV19 | TGTGCCAGTAGTATCGGGACAGGGTCCTACGAGCAGTACTTC | CASSIGTGSYEQYF
TRBD2 | TRBJ2-1 | - | TRBV4-1 | TGCGCCAGCAGCCAAGGCCTAGCGGGGTACTACAATGAGCAGTTCTTC | CASSQGLAGYYNEQFF
TRBD1 | TRBJ1-2 | - | TRBV10-3 | TGTGCCATCAGTGAAGTGACAGGGGGGGTTCATGGCTACACCTTC | CAISEVTGGVHGYTF
- | TRBJ1-4 | few | TRBV7-2 | TGTGCCAGCAGCCTTAGAGGAGAAAAACTGTTTTTT | CASSLRGEKLFF
- | TRBJ2-1 | - | TRBV12-5 | TGTGCTAGTGGTTTGGTACGGTATCGCCAGGGCCTCTCCTACAATGAGCAGTTCTTC | CASGLVRYRQGLSYNEQFF
- | TRBJ1-5 | - | TRBV6-1 | TGTGCCAGCAGTGACAGGCGGGGTCCGGTTAGCAATCAGCCCCAGCATTTT | CASSDRRGPVSNQPQHF
- | TRBJ2-3 | - | TRBV11-2 | TGTGCCAGCACCTCGGTGTCTAGCACAGATACGCAGTATTTT | CASTSVSSTDTQYF
- | TRBJ1-1 | - | TRBV18 | TGTGCCAGCTCACCAAACGAGAGGCGGAACACTGAAGCTTTCTTT | CASSPNERRNTEAFF
- | TRBJ2-7 | - | TRBV21-1 | TGTGCCAGCAGCAAAGGGCTAGCGGGCGAGCAGTACTTC | CASSKGLAGEQYF
- | TRBJ1-1 | - | TRBV25-1 | TGTGCCAGCACCCCCTCGGACAGTAACACTGAAGCTTTCTTT | CASTPSDSNTEAFF